This T cell receptor beta chain was observed in a study of blood T cell repertoires in COVID-19. TCRdb's copy holds only in-frame clones and misses some; the assay was immunoSEQ multiplex PCR. This sample has around 100,000 clones, with roughly 85% found just once. The CDR3 loop spans 16 amino acids. The V end was cut by 0 bases, the J end by 3 bases, with 12 bases between. Germline V gene data show CDR1 as SGHRS and CDR2 as YFSETQ. This sequence was found in a human donor in a cohort sampled during active COVID-19. The V and J genes are TRBV5-1 and TRBJ1-4; the D gene is possibly TRBD1 (6 bases). The source material was peripheral blood. CDR3: CASSLATGSPNEKLFF. CDR3 DNA sequence: TGCGCCAGCAGCTTGGCTACAGGGTCGCCTAATGAAAAACTGTTTTTT.